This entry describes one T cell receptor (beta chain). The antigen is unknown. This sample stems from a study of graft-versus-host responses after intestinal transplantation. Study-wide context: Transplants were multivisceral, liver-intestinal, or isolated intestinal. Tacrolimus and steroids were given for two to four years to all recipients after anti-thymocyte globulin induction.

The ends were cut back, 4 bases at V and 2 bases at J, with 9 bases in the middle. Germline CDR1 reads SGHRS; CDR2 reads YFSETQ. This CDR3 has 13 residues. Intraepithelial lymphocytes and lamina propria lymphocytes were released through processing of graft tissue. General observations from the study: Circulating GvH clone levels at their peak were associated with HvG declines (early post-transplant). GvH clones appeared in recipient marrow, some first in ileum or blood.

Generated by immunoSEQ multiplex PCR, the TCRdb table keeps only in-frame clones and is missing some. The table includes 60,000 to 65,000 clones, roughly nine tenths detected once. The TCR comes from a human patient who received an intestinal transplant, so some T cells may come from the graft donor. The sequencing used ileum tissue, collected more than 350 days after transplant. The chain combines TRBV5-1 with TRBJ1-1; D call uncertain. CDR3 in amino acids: CASSTNSNTEAFF. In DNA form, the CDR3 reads TGCGCCAGCAGCACCAACAGTAACACTGAAGCTTTCTTT.